The rows below give T cell receptor beta chains drawn from one sample of a study of T-cell memory formation after mild COVID-19. TCRdb reprocessed the 5' RACE reads via MiXCR and lists one record per CDR3 protein. The profile shows roughly 400,000 distinct CDR3 sequences, around 17% of them singletons. Sequencing used PBMCs or a T cell subset sorted from them (not recorded which). The receptors were sampled from a man younger than 30 who had mild COVID-19 (a few samples of this study predate the infection). Cell type and time point are not known. Both conserved end residues are part of each CDR3. D genes are given only for firm matches. Expanded clones get a size class; other rows say once, few or many, or leave the size out.

TRBJ1-6,.,.,TRBV9,CASSVGVNGDSPLHF,TGTGCCAGCAGCGTAGGGGTCAATGGGGATTCACCCCTCCACTTT
TRBJ2-2,.,few,TRBV7-2,CASSLALQLNTGELFF,TGTGCCAGCAGCTTAGCGCTACAGCTTAACACCGGGGAGCTGTTTTTT
TRBJ2-5,TRBD2,few,TRBV30,CAWSIGLAGEETQYF,TGTGCCTGGAGTATTGGACTAGCGGGGGAAGAGACCCAGTACTTC
TRBJ2-1,.,few,TRBV20-1,CSARDHKGRMGQFF,TGCAGTGCTAGAGATCATAAAGGCAGGATGGGGCAGTTCTTC
TRBJ2-7,.,few,TRBV5-1,CASSPGSGDEQYF,TGCGCCAGCAGCCCAGGGAGTGGCGACGAGCAGTACTTC
TRBJ2-2,TRBD1,many,TRBV2,CASSERQGALAGELFF,TGTGCCAGCAGTGAAAGGCAGGGGGCCTTGGCCGGGGAGCTGTTTTTT
TRBJ2-3,.,.,TRBV20-1,CSARRNSTDTQYF,TGCAGTGCTAGAAGGAATAGCACAGATACGCAGTATTTT
TRBJ2-5,.,.,TRBV20-1,CSATPGLGETQYF,TGCAGTGCTACGCCCGGGCTGGGGGAGACCCAGTACTTC
TRBJ1-2,.,.,TRBV12-3/TRBV12-4,CASSSTPNYGYTF,TGTGCCAGCAGTTCGACACCGAACTATGGCTACACCTTC
TRBJ2-2,.,.,TRBV6-1,CASSDRGVTGELFF,TGTGCCAGCAGTGATCGCGGGGTTACCGGGGAGCTGTTTTTT